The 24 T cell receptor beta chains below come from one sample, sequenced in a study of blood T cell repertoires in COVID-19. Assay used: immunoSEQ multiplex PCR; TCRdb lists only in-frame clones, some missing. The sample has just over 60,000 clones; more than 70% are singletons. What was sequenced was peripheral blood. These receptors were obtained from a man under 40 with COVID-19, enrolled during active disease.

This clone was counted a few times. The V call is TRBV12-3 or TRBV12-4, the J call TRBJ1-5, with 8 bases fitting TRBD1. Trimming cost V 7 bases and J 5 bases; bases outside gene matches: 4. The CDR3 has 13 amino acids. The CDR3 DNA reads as TGTGCCAGCAAGACAGGGGAATATCAGCCCCAGCATTTT. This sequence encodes CASKTGEYQPQHF.

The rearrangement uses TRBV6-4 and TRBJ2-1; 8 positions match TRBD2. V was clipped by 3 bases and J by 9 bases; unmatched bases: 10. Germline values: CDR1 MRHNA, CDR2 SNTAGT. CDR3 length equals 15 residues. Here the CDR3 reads CASSDGAGGGTEQFF. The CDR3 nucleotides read TGTGCCAGCAGTGATGGGGCGGGGGGTGGAACTGAGCAGTTCTTC.

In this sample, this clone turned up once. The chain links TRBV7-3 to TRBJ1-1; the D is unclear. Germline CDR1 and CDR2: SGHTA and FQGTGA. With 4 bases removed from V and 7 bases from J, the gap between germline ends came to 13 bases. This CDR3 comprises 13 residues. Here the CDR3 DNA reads TGTGCCAGCAGCTCCGGTGGCGGGGTTGAAGCTTTCTTT. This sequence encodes CASSSGGGVEAFF. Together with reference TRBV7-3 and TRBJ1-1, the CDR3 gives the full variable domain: GAGVSQTPSNKVTEKGKYVELRCDPISGHTALYWYRQSLGQGPEFLIYFQGTGAADDSGLPNDRFFAVRPEGSVSTLKIQRTERGDSAVYLCASSSGGGVEAFFGQGTRLTVV.

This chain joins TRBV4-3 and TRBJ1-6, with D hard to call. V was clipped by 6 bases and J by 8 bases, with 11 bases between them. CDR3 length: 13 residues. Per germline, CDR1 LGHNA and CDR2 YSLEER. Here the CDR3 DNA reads TGCGCCAGCAGTTATGCACCGGATTCACCCCTCCACTTT. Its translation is CASSYAPDSPLHF.

The CDR3, as DNA: TGTGCCAGCAGCCCCCGCCGGGTGACAGGGGGCATCGGAGATACGCAGTATTTT. Its protein product is CASSPRRVTGGIGDTQYF. This chain connects TRBV11-3 to TRBJ2-3; 10 bases map to TRBD1. The V and J ends lost 5 bases and 5 bases, in that order; junction bases with no gene match: 16. The germline V gene has CDR1 SGHNT and CDR2 YENEEA. This CDR3 has 18 amino acids.

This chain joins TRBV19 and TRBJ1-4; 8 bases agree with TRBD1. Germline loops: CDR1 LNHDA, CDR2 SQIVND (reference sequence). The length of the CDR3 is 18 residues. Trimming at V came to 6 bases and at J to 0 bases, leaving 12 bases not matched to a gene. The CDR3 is CASSPGTGGFATNEKLFF. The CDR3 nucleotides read TGTGCCAGTAGCCCTGGGACAGGCGGCTTTGCAACTAATGAAAAACTGTTTTTT.

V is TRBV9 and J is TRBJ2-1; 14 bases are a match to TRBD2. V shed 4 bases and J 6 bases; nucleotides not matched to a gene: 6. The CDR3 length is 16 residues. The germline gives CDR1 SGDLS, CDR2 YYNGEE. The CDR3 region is CASSPMTSGRANEQFF. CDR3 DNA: TGTGCCAGCAGCCCCATGACTAGCGGGAGGGCCAATGAGCAGTTCTTC.

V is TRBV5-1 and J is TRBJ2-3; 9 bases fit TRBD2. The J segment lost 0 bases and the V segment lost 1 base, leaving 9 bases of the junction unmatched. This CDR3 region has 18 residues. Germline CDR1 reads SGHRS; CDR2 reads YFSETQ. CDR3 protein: CASSLFLAGKVSTDTQYF. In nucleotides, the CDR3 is TGCGCCAGCAGCTTGTTTCTAGCGGGAAAGGTTAGCACAGATACGCAGTATTTT.

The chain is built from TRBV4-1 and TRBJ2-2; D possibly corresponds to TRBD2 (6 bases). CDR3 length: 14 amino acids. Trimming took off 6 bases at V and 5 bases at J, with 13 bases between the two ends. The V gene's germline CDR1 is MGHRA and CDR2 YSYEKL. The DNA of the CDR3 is TGCGCCAGCAGGAGGCTAGCGATTACCGGGGAGCTGTTTTTT. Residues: CASRRLAITGELFF.

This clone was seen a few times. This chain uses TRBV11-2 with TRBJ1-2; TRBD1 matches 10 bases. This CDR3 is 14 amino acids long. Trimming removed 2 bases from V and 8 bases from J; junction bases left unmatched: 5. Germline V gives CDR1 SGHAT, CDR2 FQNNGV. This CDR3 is CASSLWGTGAGYTF. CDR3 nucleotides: TGTGCCAGCAGCTTATGGGGGACAGGGGCGGGCTACACCTTC.

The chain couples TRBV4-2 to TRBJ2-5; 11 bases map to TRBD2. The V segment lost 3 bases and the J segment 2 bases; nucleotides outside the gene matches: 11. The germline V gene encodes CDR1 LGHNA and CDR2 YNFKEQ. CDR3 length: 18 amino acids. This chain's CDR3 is CASSQGVGGLAVQETQYF. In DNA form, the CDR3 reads TGTGCCAGCAGCCAGGGGGTGGGGGGACTAGCGGTACAAGAGACCCAGTACTTC.

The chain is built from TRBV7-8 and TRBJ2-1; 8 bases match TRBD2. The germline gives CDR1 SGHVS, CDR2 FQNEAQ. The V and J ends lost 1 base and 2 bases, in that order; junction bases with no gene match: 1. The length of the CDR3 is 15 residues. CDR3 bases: TGTGCCAGCAGCTTAGGCGGGGGGCCCTACAATGAGCAGTTCTTC. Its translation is CASSLGGGPYNEQFF.

DNA of the CDR3: TGTGCCAGCAGCTCCCTGATGGGACAGACTGAAGCTTTCTTT. Encoded protein: CASSSLMGQTEAFF. The rearrangement links TRBV7-8 to TRBJ1-1; 7 bases fit TRBD1. After removal of 4 bases from V and 5 bases from J, the junction contained 7 bases not matched to a gene. CDR3 length: 14 amino acids. Germline V gene sequence: CDR1 SGHVS, CDR2 FQNEAQ.

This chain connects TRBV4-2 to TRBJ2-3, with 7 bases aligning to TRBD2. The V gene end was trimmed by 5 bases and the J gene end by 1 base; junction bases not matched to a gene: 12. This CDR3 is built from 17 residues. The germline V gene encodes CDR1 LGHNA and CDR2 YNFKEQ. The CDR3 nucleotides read TGTGCCAGCAGCACCTCTTCAGGACTAGGGGGCACAGATACGCAGTATTTT. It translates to CASSTSSGLGGTDTQYF.

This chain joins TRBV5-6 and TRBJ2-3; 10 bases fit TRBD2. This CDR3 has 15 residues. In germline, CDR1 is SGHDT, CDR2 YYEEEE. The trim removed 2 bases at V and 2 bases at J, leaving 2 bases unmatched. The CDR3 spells CASSLAGGFTDTQYF. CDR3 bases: TGTGCCAGCAGCTTAGCGGGAGGGTTCACAGATACGCAGTATTTT.

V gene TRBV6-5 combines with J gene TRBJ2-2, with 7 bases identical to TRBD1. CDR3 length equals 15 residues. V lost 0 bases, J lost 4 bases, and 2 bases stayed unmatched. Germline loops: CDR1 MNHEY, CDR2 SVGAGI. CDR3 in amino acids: CASSYSTGRTGELFF. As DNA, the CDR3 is TGTGCCAGCAGTTACTCGACAGGGCGCACCGGGGAGCTGTTTTTT.

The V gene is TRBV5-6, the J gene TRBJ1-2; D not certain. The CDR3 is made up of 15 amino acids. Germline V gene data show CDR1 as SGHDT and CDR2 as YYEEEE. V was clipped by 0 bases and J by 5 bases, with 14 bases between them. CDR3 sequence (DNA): TGTGCCAGCAGCTTGGGACATGTCAACCTTTATGGCTACACCTTC. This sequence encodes CASSLGHVNLYGYTF.

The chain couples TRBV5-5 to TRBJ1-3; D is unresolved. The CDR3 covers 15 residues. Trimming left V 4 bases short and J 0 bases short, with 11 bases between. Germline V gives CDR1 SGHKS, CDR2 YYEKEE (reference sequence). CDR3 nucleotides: TGTGCCAGCAGCCCGGACTTAGGCTCTGGAAACACCATATATTTT. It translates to CASSPDLGSGNTIYF.

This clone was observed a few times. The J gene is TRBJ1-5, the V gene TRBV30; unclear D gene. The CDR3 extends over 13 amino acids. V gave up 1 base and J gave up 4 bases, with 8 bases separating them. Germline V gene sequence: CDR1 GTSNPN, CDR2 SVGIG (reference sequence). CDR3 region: CAWSEGGNQPQHF. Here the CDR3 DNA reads TGTGCCTGGAGTGAAGGAGGAAATCAGCCCCAGCATTTT.

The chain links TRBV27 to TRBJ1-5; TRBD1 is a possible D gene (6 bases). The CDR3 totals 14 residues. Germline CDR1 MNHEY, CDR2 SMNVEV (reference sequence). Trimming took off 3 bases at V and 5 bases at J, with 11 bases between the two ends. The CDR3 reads CASSFGGHDQPQHF. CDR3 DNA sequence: TGTGCCAGCAGTTTCGGGGGGCATGATCAGCCCCAGCATTTT.

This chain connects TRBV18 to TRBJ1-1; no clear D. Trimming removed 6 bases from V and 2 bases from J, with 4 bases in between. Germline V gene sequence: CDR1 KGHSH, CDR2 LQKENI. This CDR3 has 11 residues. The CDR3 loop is CASSSNTEAFF. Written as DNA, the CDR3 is TGTGCCAGCTCTTCAAACACTGAAGCTTTCTTT.

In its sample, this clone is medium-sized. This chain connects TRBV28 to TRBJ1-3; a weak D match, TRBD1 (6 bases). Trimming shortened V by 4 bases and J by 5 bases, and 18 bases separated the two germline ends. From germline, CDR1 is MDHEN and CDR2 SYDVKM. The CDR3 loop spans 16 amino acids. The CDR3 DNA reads TGTGCCAGCAGTTCCGGACAGACTCCTTGGCGAAACACCATATATTTT. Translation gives CASSSGQTPWRNTIYF.

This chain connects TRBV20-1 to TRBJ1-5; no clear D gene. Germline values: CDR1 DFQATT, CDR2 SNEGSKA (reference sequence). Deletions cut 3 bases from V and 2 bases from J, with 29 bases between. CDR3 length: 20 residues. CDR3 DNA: TGCAGTGCTAGTCATGAGTCTCTAGGGCGAACGGAGGGCGGCAATCAGCCCCAGCATTTT. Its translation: CSASHESLGRTEGGNQPQHF.

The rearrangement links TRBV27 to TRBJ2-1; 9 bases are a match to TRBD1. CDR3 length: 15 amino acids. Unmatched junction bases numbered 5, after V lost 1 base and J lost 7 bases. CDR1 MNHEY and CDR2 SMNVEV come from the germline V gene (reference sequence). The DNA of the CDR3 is TGTGCCAGCAGTTTATTATACGGGACAGGGAATGAGCAGTTCTTC. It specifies CASSLLYGTGNEQFF.